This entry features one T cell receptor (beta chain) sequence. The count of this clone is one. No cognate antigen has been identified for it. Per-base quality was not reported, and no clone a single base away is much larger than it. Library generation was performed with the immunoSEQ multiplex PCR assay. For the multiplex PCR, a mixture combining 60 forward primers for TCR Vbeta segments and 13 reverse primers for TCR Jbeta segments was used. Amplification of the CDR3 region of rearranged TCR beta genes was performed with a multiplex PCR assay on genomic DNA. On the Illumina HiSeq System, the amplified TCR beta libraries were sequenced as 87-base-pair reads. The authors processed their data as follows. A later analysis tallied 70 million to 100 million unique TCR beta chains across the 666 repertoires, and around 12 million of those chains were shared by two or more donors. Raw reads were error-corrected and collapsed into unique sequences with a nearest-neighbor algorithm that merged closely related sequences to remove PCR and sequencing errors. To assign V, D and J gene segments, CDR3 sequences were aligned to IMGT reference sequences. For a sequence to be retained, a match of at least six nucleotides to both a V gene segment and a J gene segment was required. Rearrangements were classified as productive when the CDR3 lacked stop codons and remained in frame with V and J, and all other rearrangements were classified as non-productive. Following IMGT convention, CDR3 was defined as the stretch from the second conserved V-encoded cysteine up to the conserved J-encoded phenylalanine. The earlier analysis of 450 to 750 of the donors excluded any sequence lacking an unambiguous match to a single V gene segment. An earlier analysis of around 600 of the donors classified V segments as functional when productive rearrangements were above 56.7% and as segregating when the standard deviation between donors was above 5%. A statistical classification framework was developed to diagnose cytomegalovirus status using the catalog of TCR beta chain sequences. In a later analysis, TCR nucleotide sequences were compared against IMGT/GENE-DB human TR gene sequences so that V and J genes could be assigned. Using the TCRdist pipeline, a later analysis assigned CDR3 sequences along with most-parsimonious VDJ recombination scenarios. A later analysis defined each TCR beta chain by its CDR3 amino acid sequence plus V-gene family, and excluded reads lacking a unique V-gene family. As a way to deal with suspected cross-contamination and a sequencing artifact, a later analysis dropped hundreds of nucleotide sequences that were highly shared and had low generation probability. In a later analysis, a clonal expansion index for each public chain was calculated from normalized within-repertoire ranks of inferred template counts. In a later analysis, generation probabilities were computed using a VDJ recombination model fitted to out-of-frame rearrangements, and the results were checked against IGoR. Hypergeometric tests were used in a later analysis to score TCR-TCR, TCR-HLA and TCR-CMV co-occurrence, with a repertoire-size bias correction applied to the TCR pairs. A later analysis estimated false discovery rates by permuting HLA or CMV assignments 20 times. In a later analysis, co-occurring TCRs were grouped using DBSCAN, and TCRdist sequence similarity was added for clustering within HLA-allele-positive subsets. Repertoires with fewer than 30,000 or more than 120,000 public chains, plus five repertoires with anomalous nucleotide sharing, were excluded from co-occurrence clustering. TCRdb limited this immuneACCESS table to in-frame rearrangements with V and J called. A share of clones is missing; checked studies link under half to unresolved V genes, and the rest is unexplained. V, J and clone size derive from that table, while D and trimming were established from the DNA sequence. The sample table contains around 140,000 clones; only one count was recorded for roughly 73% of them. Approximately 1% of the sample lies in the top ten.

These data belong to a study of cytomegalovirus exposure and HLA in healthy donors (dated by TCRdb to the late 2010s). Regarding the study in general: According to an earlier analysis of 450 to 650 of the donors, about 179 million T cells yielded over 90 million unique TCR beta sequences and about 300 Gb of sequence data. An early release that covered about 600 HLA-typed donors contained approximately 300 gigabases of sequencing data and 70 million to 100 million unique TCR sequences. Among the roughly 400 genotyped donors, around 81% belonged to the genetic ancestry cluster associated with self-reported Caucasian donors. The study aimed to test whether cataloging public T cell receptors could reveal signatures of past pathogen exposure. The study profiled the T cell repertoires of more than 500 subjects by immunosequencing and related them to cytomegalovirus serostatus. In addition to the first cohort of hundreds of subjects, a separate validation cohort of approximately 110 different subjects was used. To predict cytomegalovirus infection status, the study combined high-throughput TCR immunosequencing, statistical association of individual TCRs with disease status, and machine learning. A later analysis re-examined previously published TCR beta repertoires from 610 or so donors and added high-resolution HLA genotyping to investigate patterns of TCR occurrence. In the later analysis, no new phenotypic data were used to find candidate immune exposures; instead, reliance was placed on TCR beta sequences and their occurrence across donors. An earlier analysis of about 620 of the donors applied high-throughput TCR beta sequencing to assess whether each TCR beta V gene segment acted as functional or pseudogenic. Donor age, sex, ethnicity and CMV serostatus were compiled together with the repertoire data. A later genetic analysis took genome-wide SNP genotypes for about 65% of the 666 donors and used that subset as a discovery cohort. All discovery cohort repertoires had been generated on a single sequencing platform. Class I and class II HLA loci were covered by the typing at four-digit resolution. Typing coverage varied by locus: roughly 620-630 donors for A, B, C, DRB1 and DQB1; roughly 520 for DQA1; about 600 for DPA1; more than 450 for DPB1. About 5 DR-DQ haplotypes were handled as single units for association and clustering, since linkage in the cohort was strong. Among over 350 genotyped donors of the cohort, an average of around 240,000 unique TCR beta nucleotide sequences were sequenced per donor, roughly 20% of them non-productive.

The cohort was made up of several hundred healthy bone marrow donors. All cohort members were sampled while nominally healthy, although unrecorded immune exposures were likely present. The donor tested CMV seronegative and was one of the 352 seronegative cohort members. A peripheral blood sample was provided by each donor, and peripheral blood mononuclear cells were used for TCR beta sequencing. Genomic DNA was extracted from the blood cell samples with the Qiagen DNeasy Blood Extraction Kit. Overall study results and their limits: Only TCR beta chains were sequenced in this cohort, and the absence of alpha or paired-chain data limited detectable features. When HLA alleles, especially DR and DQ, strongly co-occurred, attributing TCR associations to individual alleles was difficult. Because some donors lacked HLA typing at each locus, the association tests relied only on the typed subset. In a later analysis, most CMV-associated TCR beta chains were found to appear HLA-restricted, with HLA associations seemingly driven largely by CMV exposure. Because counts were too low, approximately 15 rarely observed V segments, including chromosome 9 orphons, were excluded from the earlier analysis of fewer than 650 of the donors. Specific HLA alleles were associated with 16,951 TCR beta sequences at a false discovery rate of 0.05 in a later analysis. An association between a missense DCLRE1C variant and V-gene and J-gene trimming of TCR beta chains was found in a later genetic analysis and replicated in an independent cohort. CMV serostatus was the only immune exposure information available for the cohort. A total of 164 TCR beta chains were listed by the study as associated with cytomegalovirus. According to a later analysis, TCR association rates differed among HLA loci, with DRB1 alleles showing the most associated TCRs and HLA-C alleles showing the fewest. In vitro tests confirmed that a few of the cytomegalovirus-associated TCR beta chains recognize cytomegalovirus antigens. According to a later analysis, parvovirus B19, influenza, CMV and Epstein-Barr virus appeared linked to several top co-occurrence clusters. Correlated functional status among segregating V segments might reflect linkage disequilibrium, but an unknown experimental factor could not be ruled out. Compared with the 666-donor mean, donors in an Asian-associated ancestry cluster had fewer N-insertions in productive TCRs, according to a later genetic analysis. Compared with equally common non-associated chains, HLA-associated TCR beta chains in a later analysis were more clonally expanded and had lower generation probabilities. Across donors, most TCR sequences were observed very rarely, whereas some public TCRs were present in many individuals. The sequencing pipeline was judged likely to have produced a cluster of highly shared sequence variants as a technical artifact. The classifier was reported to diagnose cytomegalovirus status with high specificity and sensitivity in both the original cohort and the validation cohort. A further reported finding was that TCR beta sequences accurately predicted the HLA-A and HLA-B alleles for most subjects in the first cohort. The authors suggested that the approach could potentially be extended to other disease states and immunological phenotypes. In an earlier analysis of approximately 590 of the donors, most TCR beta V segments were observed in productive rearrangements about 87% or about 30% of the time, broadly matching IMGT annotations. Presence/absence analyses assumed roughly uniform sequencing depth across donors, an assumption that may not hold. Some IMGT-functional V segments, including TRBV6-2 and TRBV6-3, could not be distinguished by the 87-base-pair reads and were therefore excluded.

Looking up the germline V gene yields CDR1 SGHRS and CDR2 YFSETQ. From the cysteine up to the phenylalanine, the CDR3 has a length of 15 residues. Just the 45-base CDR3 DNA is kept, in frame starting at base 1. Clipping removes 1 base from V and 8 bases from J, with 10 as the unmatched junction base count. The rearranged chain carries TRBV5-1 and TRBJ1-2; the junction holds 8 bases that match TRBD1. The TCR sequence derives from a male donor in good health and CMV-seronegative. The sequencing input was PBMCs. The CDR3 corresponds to CASSLQGPGGEGYTF. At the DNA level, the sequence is TGCGCCAGCAGCTTGCAGGGCCCAGGGGGCGAAGGCTACACCTTC.